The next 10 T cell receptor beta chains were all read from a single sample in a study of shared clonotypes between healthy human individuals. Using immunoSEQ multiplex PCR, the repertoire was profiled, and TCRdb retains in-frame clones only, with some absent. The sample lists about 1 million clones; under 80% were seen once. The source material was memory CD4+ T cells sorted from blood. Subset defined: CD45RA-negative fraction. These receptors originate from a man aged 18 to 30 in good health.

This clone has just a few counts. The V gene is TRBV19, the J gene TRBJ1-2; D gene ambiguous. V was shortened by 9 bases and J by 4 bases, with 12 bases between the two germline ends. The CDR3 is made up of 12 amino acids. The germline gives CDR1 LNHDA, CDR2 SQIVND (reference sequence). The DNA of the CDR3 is TGTGCCAGCCCGGGCAGTTGCTATGGCTACACCTTC. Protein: CASPGSCYGYTF.

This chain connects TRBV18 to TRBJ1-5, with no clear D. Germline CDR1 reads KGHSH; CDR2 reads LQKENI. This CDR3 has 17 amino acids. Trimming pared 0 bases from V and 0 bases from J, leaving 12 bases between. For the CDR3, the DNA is TGTGCCAGCTCACCACCGGGAGGGCCGCGTAGCAATCAGCCCCAGCATTTT. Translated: CASSPPGGPRSNQPQHF.

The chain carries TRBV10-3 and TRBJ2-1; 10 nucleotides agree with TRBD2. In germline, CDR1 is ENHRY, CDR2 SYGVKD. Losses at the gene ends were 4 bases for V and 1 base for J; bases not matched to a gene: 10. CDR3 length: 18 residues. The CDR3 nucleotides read TGTGCCATCAGTGGTTCAGGGTCTAGCGGGGGATCCTACAATGAGCAGTTCTTC. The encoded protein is CAISGSGSSGGSYNEQFF.

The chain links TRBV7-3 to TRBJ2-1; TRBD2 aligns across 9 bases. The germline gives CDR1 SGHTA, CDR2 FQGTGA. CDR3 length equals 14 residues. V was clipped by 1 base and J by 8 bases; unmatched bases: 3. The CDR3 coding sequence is TGTGCCAGCAGCTTAAGCGGGGGGGCCTATGAGCAGTTCTTC. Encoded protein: CASSLSGGAYEQFF.

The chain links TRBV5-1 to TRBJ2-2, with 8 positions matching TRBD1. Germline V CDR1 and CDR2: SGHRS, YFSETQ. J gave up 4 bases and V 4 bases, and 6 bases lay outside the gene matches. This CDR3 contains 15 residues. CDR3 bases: TGCGCCAGCAGCACAGGGGGTTCGGTCACCGGGGAGCTGTTTTTT. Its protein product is CASSTGGSVTGELFF.

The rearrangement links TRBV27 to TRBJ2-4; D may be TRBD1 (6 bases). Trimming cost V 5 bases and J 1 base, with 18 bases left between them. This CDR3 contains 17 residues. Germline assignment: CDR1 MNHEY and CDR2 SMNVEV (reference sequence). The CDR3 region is CASSPLLQGRAKNIQYF. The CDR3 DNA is TGTGCCAGCAGTCCCCTCCTACAGGGTAGGGCCAAAAACATTCAGTACTTC.

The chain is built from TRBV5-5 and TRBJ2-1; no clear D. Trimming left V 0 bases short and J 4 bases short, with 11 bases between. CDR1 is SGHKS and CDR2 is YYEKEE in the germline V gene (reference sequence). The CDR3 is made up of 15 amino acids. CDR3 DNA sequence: TGTGCCAGCAGCTTGGCCCAGCGCTTGTACAATGAGCAGTTCTTC. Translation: CASSLAQRLYNEQFF.

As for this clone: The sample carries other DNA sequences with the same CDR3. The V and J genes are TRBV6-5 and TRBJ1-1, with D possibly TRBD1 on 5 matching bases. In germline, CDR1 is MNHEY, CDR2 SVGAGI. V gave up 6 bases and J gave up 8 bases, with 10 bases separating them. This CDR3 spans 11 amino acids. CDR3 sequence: CASRRGGEAFF. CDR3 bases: TGTGCCAGCAGGCGGGGGGGAGAAGCTTTCTTT.

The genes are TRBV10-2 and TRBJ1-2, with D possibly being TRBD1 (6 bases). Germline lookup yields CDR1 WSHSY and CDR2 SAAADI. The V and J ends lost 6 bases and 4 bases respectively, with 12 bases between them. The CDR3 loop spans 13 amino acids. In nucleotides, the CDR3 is TGCGCCAGCAGCCCCGACAGGTCCTATGGCTACACCTTC. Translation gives CASSPDRSYGYTF.

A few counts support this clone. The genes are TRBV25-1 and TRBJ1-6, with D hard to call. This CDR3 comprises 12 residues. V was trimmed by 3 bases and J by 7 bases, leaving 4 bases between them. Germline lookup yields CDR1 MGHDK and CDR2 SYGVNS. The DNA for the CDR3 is TGTGCCAGCAGTGATCCAAATTCACCCCTCCACTTT. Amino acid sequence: CASSDPNSPLHF.